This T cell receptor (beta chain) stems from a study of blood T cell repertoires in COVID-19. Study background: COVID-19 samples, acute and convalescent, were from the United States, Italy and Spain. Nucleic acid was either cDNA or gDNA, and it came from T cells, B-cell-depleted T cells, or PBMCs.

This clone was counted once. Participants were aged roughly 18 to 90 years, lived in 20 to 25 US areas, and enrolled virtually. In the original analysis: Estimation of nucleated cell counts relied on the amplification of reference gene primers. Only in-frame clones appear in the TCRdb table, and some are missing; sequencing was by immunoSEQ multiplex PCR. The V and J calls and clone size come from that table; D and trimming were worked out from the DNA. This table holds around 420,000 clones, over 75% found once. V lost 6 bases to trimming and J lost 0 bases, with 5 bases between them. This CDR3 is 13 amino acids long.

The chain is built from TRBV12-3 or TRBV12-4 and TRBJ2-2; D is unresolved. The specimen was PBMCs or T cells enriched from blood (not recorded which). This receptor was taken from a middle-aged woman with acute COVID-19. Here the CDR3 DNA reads TGTGCCAGCAGCTTTGCGAACACCGGGGAGCTGTTTTTT. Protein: CASSFANTGELFF.